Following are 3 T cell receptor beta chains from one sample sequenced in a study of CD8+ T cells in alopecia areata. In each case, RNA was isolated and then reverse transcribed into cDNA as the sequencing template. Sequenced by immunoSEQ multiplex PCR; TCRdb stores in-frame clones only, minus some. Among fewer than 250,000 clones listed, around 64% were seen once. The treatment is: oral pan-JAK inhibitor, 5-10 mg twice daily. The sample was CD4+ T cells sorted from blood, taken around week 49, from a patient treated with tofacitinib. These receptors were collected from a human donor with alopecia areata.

The CDR3 DNA reads TGCAGCGGGGATAGCACAGATACGCAGTATTTT. This gives the protein CSGDSTDTQYF. The chain has TRBV29-1 and TRBJ2-3; the D is unclear. This CDR3 has 11 amino acids. The germline V gene has CDR1 SQVTM and CDR2 ANQGSEA. V was clipped by 7 bases and J by 0 bases, with 5 bases between them.

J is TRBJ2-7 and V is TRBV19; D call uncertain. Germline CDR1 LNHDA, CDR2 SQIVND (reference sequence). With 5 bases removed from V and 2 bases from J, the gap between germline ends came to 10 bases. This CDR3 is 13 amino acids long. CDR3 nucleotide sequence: TGTGCCAGTAGTGGACCAGGACCCTACGAGCAGTACTTC. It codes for CASSGPGPYEQYF.

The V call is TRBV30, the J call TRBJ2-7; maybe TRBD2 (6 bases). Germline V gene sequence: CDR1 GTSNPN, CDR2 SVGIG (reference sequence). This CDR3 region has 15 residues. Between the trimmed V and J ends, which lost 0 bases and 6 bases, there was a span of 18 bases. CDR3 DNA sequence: TGTGCCTGGAGTGTCTGGGCGGCCGGAGCGGGCGAGCAGTACTTC. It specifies CAWSVWAAGAGEQYF.